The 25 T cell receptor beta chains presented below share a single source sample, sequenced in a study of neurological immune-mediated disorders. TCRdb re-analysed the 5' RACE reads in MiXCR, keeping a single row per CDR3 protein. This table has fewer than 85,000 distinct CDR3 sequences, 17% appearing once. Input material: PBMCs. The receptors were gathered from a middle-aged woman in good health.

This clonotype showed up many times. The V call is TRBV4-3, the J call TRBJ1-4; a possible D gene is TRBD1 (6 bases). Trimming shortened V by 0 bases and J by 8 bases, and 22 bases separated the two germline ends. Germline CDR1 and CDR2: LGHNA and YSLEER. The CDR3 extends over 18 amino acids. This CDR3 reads CASSQDLTWGGRIEKLFF. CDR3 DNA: TGCGCCAGCAGCCAAGACCTCACTTGGGGGGGCAGAATAGAAAAACTGTTTTTT.

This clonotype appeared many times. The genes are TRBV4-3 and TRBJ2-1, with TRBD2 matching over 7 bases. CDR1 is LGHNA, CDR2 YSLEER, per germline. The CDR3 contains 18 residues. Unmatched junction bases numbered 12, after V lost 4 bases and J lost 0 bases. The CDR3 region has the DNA TGCGCCAGCAGCCCCCCCGCTGGGGCTAGCGGCTCCTACAATGAGCAGTTCTTC. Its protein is CASSPPAGASGSYNEQFF.

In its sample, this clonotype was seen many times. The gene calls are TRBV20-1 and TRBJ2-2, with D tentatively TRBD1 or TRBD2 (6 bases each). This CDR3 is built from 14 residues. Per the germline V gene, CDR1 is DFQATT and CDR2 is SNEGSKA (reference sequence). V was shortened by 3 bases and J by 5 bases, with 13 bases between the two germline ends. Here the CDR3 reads CSARSGAGTGELFF. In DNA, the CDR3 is TGCAGTGCTAGGTCGGGGGCGGGGACCGGGGAGCTGTTTTTT.

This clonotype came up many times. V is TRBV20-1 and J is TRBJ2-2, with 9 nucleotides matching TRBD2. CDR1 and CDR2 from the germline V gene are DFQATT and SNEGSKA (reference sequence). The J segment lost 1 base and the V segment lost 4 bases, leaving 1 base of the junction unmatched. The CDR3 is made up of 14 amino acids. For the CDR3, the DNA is TGCAGTGCTAAAGCGGGGGGGAACACCGGGGAGCTGTTTTTT. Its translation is CSAKAGGNTGELFF.

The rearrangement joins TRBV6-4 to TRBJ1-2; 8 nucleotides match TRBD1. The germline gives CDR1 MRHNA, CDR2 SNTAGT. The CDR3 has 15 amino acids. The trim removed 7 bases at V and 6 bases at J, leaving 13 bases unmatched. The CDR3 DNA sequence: TGTGCCAGCATCAGGGGGCGCGACTTAATGGATGGCTACACCTTC. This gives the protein CASIRGRDLMDGYTF.

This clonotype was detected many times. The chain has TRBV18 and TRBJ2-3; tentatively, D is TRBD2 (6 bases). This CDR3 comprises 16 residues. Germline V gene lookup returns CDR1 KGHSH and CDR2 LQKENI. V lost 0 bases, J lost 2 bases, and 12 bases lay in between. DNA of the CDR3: TGTGCCAGCTCACCACCGGAGGCTAGCGACACAGATACGCAGTATTTT. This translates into CASSPPEASDTDTQYF.

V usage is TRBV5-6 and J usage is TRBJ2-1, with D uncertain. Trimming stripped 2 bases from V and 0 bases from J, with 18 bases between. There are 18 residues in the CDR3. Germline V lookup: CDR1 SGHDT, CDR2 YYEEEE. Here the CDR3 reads CASSLMALAVSSYNEQFF. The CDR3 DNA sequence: TGTGCCAGCAGCTTAATGGCCTTGGCGGTCTCCTCCTACAATGAGCAGTTCTTC.

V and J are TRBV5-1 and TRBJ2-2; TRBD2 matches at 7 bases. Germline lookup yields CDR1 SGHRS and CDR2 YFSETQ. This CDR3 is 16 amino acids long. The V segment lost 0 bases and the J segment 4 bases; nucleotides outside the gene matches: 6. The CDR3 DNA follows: TGCGCCAGCAGCTTGGTCGCGGGGGAGGTCACCGGGGAGCTGTTTTTT. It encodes CASSLVAGEVTGELFF.

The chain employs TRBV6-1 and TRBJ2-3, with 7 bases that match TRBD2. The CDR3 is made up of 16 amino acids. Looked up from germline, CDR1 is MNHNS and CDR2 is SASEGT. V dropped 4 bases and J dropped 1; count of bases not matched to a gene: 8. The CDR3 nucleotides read TGTGCCAGCAGTGTCATCCTAGCGGCTGGCACAGATACGCAGTATTTT. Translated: CASSVILAAGTDTQYF.

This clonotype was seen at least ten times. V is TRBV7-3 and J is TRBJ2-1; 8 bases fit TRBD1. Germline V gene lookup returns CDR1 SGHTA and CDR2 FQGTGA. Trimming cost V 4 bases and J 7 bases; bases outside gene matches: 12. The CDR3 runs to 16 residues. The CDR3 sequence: CASSSSRGRRMNEQFF. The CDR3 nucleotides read TGTGCCAGCAGCTCAAGCAGGGGGCGGCGGATGAATGAGCAGTTCTTC.

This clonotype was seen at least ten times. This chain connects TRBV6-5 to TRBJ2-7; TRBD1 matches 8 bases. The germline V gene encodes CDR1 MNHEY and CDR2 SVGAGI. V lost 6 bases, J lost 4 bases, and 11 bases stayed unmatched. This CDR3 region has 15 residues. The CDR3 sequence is CASSLSGQGDYEQYF. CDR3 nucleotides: TGTGCCAGCAGCCTTTCCGGACAGGGCGATTACGAGCAGTACTTC.

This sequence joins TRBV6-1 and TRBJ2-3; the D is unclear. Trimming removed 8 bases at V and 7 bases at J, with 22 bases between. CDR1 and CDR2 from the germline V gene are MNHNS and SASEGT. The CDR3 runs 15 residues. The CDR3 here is CASQKAAPPSNTQYF. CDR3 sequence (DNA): TGTGCCAGCCAAAAAGCAGCACCGCCTTCCAATACGCAGTATTTT.

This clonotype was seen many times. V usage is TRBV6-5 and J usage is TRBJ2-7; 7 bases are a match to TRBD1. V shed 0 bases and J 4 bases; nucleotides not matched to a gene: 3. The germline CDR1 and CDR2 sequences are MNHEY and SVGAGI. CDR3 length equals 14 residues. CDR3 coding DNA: TGTGCCAGCAGTTACTCGTCAGGGGGATACGAGCAGTACTTC. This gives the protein CASSYSSGGYEQYF.

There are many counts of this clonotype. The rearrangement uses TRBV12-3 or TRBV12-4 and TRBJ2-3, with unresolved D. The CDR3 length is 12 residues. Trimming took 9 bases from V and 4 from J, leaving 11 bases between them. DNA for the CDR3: TGTGCCAGTTTTCGCCAAGCAGATACGCAGTATTTT. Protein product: CASFRQADTQYF.

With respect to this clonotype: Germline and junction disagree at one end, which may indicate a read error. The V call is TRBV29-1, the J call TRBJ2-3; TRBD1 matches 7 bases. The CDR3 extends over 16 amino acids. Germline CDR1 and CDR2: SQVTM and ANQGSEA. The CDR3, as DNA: TGCAGCGTTATTCAAAACAGGGGAGTTATGACAGATACGCGGTATTTT. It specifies CSVIQNRGVMTDTRYF.

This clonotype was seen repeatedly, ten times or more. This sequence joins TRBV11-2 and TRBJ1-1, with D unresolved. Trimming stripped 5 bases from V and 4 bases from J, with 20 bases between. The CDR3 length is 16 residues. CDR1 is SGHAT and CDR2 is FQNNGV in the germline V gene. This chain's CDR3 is CASSPGVGFLGTEAFF. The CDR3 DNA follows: TGTGCCAGCAGCCCTGGGGTGGGGTTTTTGGGCACTGAAGCTTTCTTT.

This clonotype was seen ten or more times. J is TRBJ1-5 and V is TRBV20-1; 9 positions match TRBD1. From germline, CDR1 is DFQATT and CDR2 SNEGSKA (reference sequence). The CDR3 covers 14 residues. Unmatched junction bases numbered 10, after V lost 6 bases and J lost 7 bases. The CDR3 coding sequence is TGCAGTGCCGTCCCGGGACAGGGAGACCAGCCCCAGCATTTT. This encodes CSAVPGQGDQPQHF.

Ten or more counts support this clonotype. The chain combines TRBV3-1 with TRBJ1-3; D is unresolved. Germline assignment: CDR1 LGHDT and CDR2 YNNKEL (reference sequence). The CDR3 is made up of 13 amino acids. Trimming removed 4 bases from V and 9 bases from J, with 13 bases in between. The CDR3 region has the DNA TGTGCCAGCAGCCGACGAAATTCCACCACCATATATTTT. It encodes CASSRRNSTTIYF.

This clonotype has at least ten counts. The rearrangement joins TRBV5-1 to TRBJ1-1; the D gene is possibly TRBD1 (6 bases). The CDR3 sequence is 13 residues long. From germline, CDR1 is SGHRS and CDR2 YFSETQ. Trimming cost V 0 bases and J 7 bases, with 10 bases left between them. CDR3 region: CASSLVQGSEAFF. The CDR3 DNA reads TGCGCCAGCAGCTTGGTCCAGGGGAGTGAAGCTTTCTTT.

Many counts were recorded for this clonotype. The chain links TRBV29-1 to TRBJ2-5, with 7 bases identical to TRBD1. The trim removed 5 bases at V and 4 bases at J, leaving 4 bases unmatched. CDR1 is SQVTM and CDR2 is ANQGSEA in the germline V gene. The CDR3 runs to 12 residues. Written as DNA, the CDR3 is TGCAGCGTTCGACAGGGCGGAGAGACCCAGTACTTC. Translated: CSVRQGGETQYF.

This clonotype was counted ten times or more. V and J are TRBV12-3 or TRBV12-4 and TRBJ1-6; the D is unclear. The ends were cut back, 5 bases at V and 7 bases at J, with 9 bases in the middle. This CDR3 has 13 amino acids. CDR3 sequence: CASSPGLNSPLHF. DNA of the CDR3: TGTGCCAGCAGTCCTGGGTTGAATTCACCCCTCCACTTT.

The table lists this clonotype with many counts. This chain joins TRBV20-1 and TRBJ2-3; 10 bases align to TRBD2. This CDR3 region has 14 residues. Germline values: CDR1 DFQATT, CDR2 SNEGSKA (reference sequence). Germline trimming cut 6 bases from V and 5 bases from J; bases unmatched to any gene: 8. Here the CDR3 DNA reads TGCAGTGCGCCGAGCGGGGGGGCCCTAGATACGCAGTATTTT. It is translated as CSAPSGGALDTQYF.

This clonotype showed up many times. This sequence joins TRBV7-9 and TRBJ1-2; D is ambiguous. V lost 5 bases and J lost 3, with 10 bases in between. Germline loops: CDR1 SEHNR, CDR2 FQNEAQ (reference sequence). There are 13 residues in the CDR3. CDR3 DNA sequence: TGTGCCAGCAGCCCAGCGGTTGACTATGGCTACACCTTC. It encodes CASSPAVDYGYTF. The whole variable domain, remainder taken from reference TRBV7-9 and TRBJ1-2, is DTGVSQNPRHKITKRGQNVTFRCDPISEHNRLYWYRQTLGQGPEFLTYFQNEAQLEKSRLLSDRFSAERPKGSFSTLEIQRTEQGDSAMYLCASSPAVDYGYTFGSGTRLTVV.

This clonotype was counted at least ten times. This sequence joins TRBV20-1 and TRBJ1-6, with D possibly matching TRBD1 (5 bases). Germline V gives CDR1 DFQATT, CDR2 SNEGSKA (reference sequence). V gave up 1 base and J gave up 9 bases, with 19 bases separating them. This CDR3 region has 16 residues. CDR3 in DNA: TGCAGTGCTAGAGGGCAGGGTGATCGAGTGGGTTCACCCCTCCACTTT. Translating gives CSARGQGDRVGSPLHF.

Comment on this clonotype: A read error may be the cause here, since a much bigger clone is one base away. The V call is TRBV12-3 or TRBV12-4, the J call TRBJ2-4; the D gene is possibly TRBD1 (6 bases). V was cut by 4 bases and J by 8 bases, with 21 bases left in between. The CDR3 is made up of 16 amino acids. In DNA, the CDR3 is TGTGCCAGCAGTTGGGGGACATGTGGGGAAGAGGACATTCAGTACTTC. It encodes CASSWGTCGEEDIQYF.